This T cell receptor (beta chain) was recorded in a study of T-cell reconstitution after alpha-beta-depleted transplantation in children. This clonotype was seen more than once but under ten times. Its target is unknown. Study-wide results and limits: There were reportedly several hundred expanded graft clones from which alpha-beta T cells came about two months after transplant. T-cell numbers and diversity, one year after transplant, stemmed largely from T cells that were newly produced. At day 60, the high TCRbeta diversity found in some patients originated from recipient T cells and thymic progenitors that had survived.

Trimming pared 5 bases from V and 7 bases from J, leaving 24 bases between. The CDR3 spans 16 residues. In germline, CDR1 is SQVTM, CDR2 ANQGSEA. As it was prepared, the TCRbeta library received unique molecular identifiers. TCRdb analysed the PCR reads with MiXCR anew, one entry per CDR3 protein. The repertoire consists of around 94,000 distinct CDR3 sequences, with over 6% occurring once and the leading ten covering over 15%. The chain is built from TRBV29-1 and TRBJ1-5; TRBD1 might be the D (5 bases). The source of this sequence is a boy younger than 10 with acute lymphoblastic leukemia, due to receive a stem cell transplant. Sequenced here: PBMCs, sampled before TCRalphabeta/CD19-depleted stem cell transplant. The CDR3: CSVNGSIQGVGQPQHF. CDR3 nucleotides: TGCAGCGTTAATGGTAGTATTCAGGGTGTAGGGCAGCCCCAGCATTTT. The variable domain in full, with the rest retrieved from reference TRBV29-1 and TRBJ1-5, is SAVISQKPSRDICQRGTSLTIQCQVDSQVTMMFWYRQQPGQSLTLIATANQGSEATYESGFVIDKFPISRPNLTFSTLTVSNMSPEDSSIYLCSVNGSIQGVGQPQHFGDGTRLSIL.